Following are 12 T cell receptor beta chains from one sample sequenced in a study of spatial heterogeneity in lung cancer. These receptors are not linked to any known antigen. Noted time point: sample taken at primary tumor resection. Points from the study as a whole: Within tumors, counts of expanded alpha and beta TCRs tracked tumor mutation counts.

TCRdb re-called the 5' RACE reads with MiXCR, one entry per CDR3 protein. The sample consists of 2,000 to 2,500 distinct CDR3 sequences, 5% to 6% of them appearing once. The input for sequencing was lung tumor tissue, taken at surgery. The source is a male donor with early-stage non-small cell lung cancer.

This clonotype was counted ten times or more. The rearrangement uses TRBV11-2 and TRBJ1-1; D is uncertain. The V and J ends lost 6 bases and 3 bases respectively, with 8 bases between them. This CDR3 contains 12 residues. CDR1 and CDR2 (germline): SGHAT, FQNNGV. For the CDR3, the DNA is TGTGCCAGCAGACGGTTGGACACTGAAGCTTTCTTT. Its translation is CASRRLDTEAFF.

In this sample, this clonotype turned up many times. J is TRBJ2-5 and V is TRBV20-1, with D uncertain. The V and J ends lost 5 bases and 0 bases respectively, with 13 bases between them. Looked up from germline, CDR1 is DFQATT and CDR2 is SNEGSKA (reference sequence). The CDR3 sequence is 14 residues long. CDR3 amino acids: CSAVTMTYQETQYF. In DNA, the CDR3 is TGCAGTGCTGTGACAATGACGTACCAAGAGACCCAGTACTTC.

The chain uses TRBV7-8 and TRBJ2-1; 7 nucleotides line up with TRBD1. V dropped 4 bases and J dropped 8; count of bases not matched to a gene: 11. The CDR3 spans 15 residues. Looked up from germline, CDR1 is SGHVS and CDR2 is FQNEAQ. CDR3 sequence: CASSSPTGSTDEQFF. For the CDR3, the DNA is TGTGCCAGCAGCTCCCCGACAGGGTCAACGGATGAGCAGTTCTTC. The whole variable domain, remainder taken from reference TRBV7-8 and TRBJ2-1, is GAGVSQSPRYKVAKRGQDVALRCDPISGHVSLFWYQQALGQGPEFLTYFQNEAQLDKSGLPSDRFFAERPEGSVSTLKIQRTQQEDSAVYLCASSSPTGSTDEQFFGPGTRLTVL.

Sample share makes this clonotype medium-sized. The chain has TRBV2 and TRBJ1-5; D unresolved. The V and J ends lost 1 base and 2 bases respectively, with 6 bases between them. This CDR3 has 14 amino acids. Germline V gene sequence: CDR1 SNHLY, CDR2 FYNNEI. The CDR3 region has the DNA TGTGCCAGCAGTGAAGGCCCTGGCAATCAGCCCCAGCATTTT. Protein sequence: CASSEGPGNQPQHF.

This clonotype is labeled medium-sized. CDR3 in DNA: TGCAGCGTTGTCCAGACTAGCGGGAGGGCAAGGGCAGATACGCAGTATTTT. This gives the protein CSVVQTSGRARADTQYF. The V gene is TRBV29-1, the J gene TRBJ2-3, with TRBD2 identical over 14 bases. The V segment lost 4 bases and the J segment 4 bases; nucleotides outside the gene matches: 10. There are 17 residues in the CDR3. CDR1 is SQVTM, CDR2 ANQGSEA, per germline.

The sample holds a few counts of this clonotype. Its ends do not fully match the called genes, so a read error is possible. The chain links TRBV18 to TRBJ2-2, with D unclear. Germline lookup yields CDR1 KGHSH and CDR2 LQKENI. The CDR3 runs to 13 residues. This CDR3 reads CASAPRSAGELFF. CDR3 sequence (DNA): TGTGCCAGCGCACCCAGGAGCGCCGGGGAGCTGTTTTTT.

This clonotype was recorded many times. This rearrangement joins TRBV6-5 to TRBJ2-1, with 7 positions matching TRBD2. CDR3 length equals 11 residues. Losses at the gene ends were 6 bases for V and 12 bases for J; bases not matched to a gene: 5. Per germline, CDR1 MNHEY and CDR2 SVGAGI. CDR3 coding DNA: TGTGCCAGCAGCACACGGGAGGCGCAGTTCTTC. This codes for CASSTREAQFF.

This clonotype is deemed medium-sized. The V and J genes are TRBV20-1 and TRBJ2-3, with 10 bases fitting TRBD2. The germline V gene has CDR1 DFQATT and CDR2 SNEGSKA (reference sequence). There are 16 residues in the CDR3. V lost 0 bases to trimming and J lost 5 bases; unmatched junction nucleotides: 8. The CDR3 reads CSARDLSGRALDTQYF. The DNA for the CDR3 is TGCAGTGCTAGAGATTTGAGCGGGAGGGCCCTAGATACGCAGTATTTT.

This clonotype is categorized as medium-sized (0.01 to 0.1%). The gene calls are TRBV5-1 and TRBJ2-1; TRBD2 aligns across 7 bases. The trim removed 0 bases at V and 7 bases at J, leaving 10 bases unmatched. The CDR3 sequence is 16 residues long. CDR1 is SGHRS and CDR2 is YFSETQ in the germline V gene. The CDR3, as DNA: TGCGCCAGCAGCTTGGTGGGCGGGAGAACCGTTAATGAGCAGTTCTTC. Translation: CASSLVGGRTVNEQFF.

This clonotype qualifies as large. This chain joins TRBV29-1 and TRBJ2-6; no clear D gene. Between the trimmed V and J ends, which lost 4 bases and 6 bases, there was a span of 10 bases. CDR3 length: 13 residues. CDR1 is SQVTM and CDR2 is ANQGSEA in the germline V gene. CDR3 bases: TGCAGCGTTGGCACCTCGGCGGCCAACGTCCTGACTTTC. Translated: CSVGTSAANVLTF.

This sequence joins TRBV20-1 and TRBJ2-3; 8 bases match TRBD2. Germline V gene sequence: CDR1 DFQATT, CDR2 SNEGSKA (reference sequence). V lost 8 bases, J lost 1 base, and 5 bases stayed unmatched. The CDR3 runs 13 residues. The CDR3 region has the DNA TGCAGTTTTAAAGCGGGGGGCACAGATACGCAGTATTTT. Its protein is CSFKAGGTDTQYF.

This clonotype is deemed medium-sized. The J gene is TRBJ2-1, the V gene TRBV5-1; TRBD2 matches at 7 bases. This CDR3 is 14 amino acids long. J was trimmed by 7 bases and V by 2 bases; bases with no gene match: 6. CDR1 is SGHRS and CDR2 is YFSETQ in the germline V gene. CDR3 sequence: CASSFLAAGNEQFF. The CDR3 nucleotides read TGCGCCAGCAGCTTCCTAGCGGCGGGGAATGAGCAGTTCTTC.